This TCR beta chain was found in a study of blood T cells in healthy people across ages. This CDR3 contains 14 residues. With 3 bases removed from V and 3 bases from J, the gap between germline ends came to 9 bases. Germline V CDR1 and CDR2: ENHRY, SYGVKD. For the second PCR, which ran for about 7 to 12 cycles, a sample-barcoded 5' primer and a J-beta primer mix were used. Each cDNA was tagged by a template-switch adaptor containing 12 random nucleotides. TCRdb reprocessed the 5' RACE reads via MiXCR and lists one record per CDR3 protein. Of some 1,500,000 distinct CDR3 sequences in the sample, less than 45% were seen once.

Input material: blood. The chain couples TRBV10-3 to TRBJ1-5, with no clear D. The sequence derives from a woman aged 18-29 years in good health. The CDR3 DNA sequence: TGTGCCATCAGTGACAGAGGGCACAATCAGCCCCAGCATTTT. It codes for CAISDRGHNQPQHF.